Below, 22 T cell receptor beta chains from the same sample are listed, as sequenced in a study of T-cell reconstitution after alpha-beta-depleted transplantation in children. TCRbeta library construction was performed incorporating unique molecular identifiers. TCRdb re-called the PCR reads with MiXCR, one entry per CDR3 protein. Seen here are some 300,000 distinct CDR3 sequences, roughly a tenth observed once, and the top ten hold over 6%. The sequencing used PBMCs, collected before TCRalphabeta/CD19-depleted stem cell transplant. The receptors here all came from a boy less than two years old with acute myeloid leukemia, due to receive a stem cell transplant.

At least ten counts were recorded for this clonotype. The gene calls are TRBV7-3 and TRBJ2-3; 12 positions agree with TRBD2. The CDR3 sequence is 17 residues long. The V and J ends lost 1 base and 5 bases, in that order; junction bases with no gene match: 7. The V gene's germline CDR1 is SGHTA and CDR2 FQGTGA. The CDR3 loop reads CASSLRASGGAGDTQYF. CDR3 nucleotides: TGTGCCAGCAGCTTAAGGGCTAGCGGGGGGGCTGGAGATACGCAGTATTTT. The entire variable domain, with the rest obtained from reference TRBV7-3 and TRBJ2-3, is as follows: GAGVSQTPSNKVTEKGKYVELRCDPISGHTALYWYRQSLGQGPEFLIYFQGTGAADDSGLPNDRFFAVRPEGSVSTLKIQRTERGDSAVYLCASSLRASGGAGDTQYFGPGTRLTVL.

The table lists this clonotype with many counts. The chain uses TRBV5-1 and TRBJ2-5; 9 nucleotides match TRBD1. The V gene end was trimmed by 0 bases and the J gene end by 3 bases; junction bases not matched to a gene: 9. This CDR3 is 17 amino acids long. Germline CDR1 reads SGHRS; CDR2 reads YFSETQ. CDR3 in DNA: TGCGCCAGCAGCTTGGCCAGGACAGGGGACATCGAAGAGACCCAGTACTTC. Encoded protein: CASSLARTGDIEETQYF.

This clonotype was detected many times. The chain couples TRBV5-1 to TRBJ1-2, with 9 bases lining up with TRBD1. The CDR3 spans 15 residues. J lost 2 bases, V lost 2 bases, and 4 bases had no gene match. Per the germline V gene, CDR1 is SGHRS and CDR2 is YFSETQ. The CDR3 loop reads CASSFSDRGNYGYTF. CDR3 bases: TGCGCCAGCAGCTTCTCGGACAGGGGAAACTATGGCTACACCTTC.

Only a few counts were recorded for this clonotype. J is TRBJ2-4 and V is TRBV6-5; 8 nucleotides line up with TRBD1. V shed 4 bases, J shed 1 base, and the junction held 6 bases outside the gene matches. The CDR3 is made up of 16 amino acids. Germline V CDR1 and CDR2: MNHEY, SVGAGI. CDR3 amino acids: CASSSYRGTAKNIQYF. CDR3 DNA: TGTGCCAGCAGTTCTTACAGGGGGACGGCCAAAAACATTCAGTACTTC.

Comments on this clonotype: A much larger clone differs from this one at a single base, so this may be a read error. This chain connects TRBV12-3 or TRBV12-4 to TRBJ1-3; D ambiguous. The CDR3 totals 14 residues. CDR3 nucleotide sequence: TGTGCCAGCAGAGAGCCTTTCTCTGGAAACACCGTATATTTT. This codes for CASREPFSGNTVYF.

In this sample, this clonotype turned up many times. The CDR3 DNA follows: TGCAGTGCCATGGAGTATGGCTACACCTTC. Its translation is CSAMEYGYTF. This chain links TRBV20-1 with TRBJ1-2; no definite D call. V was cut by 6 bases and J by 5 bases, with 7 bases left in between. This CDR3 is built from 10 residues. Germline V gene lookup returns CDR1 DFQATT and CDR2 SNEGSKA (reference sequence).

This clonotype occurred many times. The chain is built from TRBV20-1 and TRBJ2-1; D unclear. CDR3 length: 12 amino acids. V shed 0 bases and J shed 5 bases, with 5 bases lying between them. Germline V lookup: CDR1 DFQATT, CDR2 SNEGSKA (reference sequence). CDR3 loop: CSARDGHNEQFF. The CDR3 DNA sequence: TGCAGTGCTAGAGATGGGCACAATGAGCAGTTCTTC.

The chain recombines TRBV4-3 with TRBJ2-5; D might be TRBD1 (6 bases). V lost 6 bases and J 3 bases, leaving 14 bases between the germline ends. Germline CDR1 LGHNA, CDR2 YSLEER. There are 14 residues in the CDR3. CDR3 loop: CASSYSTGKETQYF. The CDR3 DNA sequence: TGCGCCAGCAGTTACTCCACAGGGAAAGAGACCCAGTACTTC.

Note on this clonotype: A much larger clone lies one base from this, so it may be a read error. V and J are TRBV7-2 and TRBJ2-7; D may match TRBD1 or TRBD2 (6 bases each). The CDR3 loop spans 16 amino acids. V lost 1 base and J 0 bases, leaving 13 bases between the germline ends. From germline, CDR1 is SGHTA and CDR2 FQGNSA. This CDR3 is CASSLGGAGGSYEQYF. CDR3 in DNA: TGTGCCAGCAGCTTAGGGGGGGCTGGAGGCTCCTACGAGCAGTACTTC.

The chain uses TRBV11-2 and TRBJ1-2; D uncertain. The CDR3 totals 12 residues. V was clipped by 3 bases and J by 8 bases, with 10 bases between them. The V gene's germline CDR1 is SGHAT and CDR2 FQNNGV. CDR3 in amino acids: CASSLGSQGYTF. The CDR3 DNA reads as TGTGCCAGCAGCTTGGGGTCACAAGGCTACACCTTC.

This clonotype was counted many times. The V gene is TRBV15, the J gene TRBJ2-3, with 7 bases matching TRBD2. This CDR3 is built from 17 residues. The trim removed 0 bases at V and 4 bases at J, leaving 10 bases unmatched. Germline CDR1 LNHNV, CDR2 YYDKDF (reference sequence). The CDR3 nucleotides read TGTGCCACCAGCAGAGATAAGGTGGCAGGGAGGGCAGATACGCAGTATTTT. Translation: CATSRDKVAGRADTQYF.

This clonotype was detected many times. The chain is built from TRBV5-1 and TRBJ2-6, with unresolved D. V gave up 0 bases and J gave up 1 base, with 11 bases separating them. This CDR3 region has 17 residues. Germline V gene lookup returns CDR1 SGHRS and CDR2 YFSETQ. CDR3 sequence reads: CASSLARVLSGANVLTF. In nucleotides, the CDR3 is TGCGCCAGCAGCTTGGCAAGGGTCCTGTCTGGGGCCAACGTCCTGACTTTC.

The sample holds many counts of this clonotype. This rearrangement joins TRBV7-3 to TRBJ2-3, with D possibly TRBD2 on 6 matching bases. This CDR3 region has 15 residues. V lost 5 bases, J lost 2 bases, and 14 bases lay in between. From germline, CDR1 is SGHTA and CDR2 FQGTGA. The CDR3 spells CASSSRDSATDTQYF. CDR3 sequence (DNA): TGTGCCAGCAGCAGCCGGGACTCCGCCACAGATACGCAGTATTTT.

This chain joins TRBV21-1 and TRBJ2-7; the D call TRBD1 from the table was never checked on the DNA. TRBV21-1 is a documented pseudogene. The CDR3 spans 17 residues. The CDR3 DNA is TGTGCCAGCAGCAAAGCCTCCGGACAGGGGATATCCTACGAGCAGTACTTC. It translates to CASSKASGQGISYEQYF.

In its sample, this clonotype was seen a few times. Just one base apart from a much larger clone, this may be a read error. The chain links TRBV5-1 to TRBJ2-1; tentative D call: TRBD1 (5 bases). The V gene's germline CDR1 is SGHRS and CDR2 YFSETQ. This CDR3 contains 16 residues. Trimming left V 0 bases short and J 0 bases short, with 10 bases between. In nucleotides, the CDR3 is TGCGCCAGCAGCTTGGATGGGGCAATCTCCTACAATGAGCAGTTCTTC. Its translation is CASSLDGAISYNEQFF.

This clonotype was detected many times. This chain joins TRBV29-1 and TRBJ2-1; 7 nucleotides line up with TRBD2. CDR3 length: 15 residues. V shed 7 bases, J shed 1 base, and the junction held 10 bases outside the gene matches. From germline, CDR1 is SQVTM and CDR2 ANQGSEA. Here the CDR3 DNA reads TGCAGCGGTTCCTGGGCGGGAGTGTCCTACAATGAGCAGTTCTTC. Translating gives CSGSWAGVSYNEQFF.

This clonotype has at least ten counts. The chain is built from TRBV7-3 and TRBJ2-6; D uncertain. CDR1 and CDR2 from the germline V gene are SGHTA and FQGTGA. V was shortened by 4 bases and J by 1 base, with 11 bases between the two germline ends. This CDR3 region has 16 residues. CDR3 sequence (DNA): TGTGCCAGCAGCTCTCCGGACGGATCTGGGGCCAACGTCCTGACTTTC. Translation gives CASSSPDGSGANVLTF. The full variable domain, in which reference TRBV7-3 and TRBJ2-6 provide the parts outside the CDR3, is GAGVSQTPSNKVTEKGKYVELRCDPISGHTALYWYRQSLGQGPEFLIYFQGTGAADDSGLPNDRFFAVRPEGSVSTLKIQRTERGDSAVYLCASSSPDGSGANVLTFGAGSRLTVL.

In its sample, this clonotype was seen a few times. V gene TRBV6-6 combines with J gene TRBJ2-5, with unresolved D. The CDR3 length is 12 residues. Deletions cut 2 bases from V and 2 bases from J, with 3 bases between. Germline V gives CDR1 MNHNY, CDR2 SVGAGI (reference sequence). CDR3 DNA: TGTGCCAGCAGTTACGGGCAAGAGACCCAGTACTTC. Protein: CASSYGQETQYF.

Of note for this clonotype: At one end, the junction sequence differs from germline, possibly due to a read error. This chain links TRBV3-1 with TRBJ1-1, with D possibly TRBD1 on 5 matching bases. Looked up from germline, CDR1 is LGHDT and CDR2 is YNNKEL (reference sequence). The CDR3 runs 14 residues. CDR3 amino acids: CTSSPYQGGTEAFF. The CDR3 region has the DNA TGTACCAGCAGTCCTTACCAGGGAGGCACTGAAGCTTTCTTT. The entire variable domain, with the rest obtained from reference TRBV3-1 and TRBJ1-1, is as follows: DTAVSQTPKYLVTQMGNDKSIKCEQNLGHDTMYWYKQDSKKFLKIMFSYNNKELIINETVPNRFSPKSPDKAHLNLHINSLELGDSAVYFCTSSPYQGGTEAFFGQGTRLTVV.

The V call is TRBV5-1, the J call TRBJ2-2, with a possible D match to TRBD1 (5 bases). V lost 4 bases to trimming and J lost 3 bases, with 19 bases between them. The CDR3 has 17 amino acids. Germline CDR1 reads SGHRS; CDR2 reads YFSETQ. The CDR3 region has the DNA TGCGCCAGCAGCCGAACCCCAGGGTCGGTAGACACCGGGGAGCTGTTTTTT. Its translation is CASSRTPGSVDTGELFF.

The table lists this clonotype with many counts. V is TRBV7-2 and J is TRBJ2-1; 9 bases match TRBD1. CDR1 and CDR2 from the germline V gene are SGHTA and FQGNSA. V shed 5 bases and J 3 bases; nucleotides not matched to a gene: 5. This CDR3 comprises 15 residues. CDR3 residues: CASSIGQGYYNEQFF. The CDR3 DNA is TGTGCCAGCAGCATTGGACAGGGGTACTACAATGAGCAGTTCTTC.

Notes on this clonotype: This may stem from a read error, because a much larger clone lies one nucleotide away. The CDR3 reads CASSSHGLARAKNIQYF. CDR3 coding DNA: TGTGCCAGCAGCTCCCACGGACTAGCGCGTGCCAAAAACATTCAGTACTTC. J is TRBJ2-4 and V is TRBV7-2; 9 nucleotides align to TRBD2. V lost 4 bases, J lost 1 base, and 8 bases stayed unmatched. Germline CDR1 is SGHTA and CDR2 is FQGNSA. The CDR3 spans 17 residues.